These T cell receptor beta chains were read from a single sample in a study of cytotoxic CD8 clonotypes in ibrutinib-treated CLL. Using immunoSEQ multiplex PCR, the repertoire was profiled, and TCRdb retains in-frame clones only, with some absent. The sample gives under 200,000 clones, about 80% of which show up once; about 4.5% is in the top ten. Sequencing used PBMCs, obtained after 24 months of ibrutinib treatment. These receptors were obtained from a human donor with chronic lymphocytic leukemia. CDR3s include the opening cysteine and the closing phenylalanine or tryptophan. A D gene is named only where the DNA matches it firmly. Only part of the rows carry a size: once, few, many, or a class if the clone is expanded.

CDR3 DNA: TGTGCCAGCACCAAGAGGATTTATGAAAAACTGTTTTTT; CDR3 protein: CASTKRIYEKLFF; V gene: TRBV2; clone size: NA; D gene: NA; J gene: TRBJ1-4
CDR3 DNA: TGTGCCAGCAGTGCAAACAGGGGGCGCAGCACTGAAGCTTTCTTT; CDR3 protein: CASSANRGRSTEAFF; V gene: TRBV28; clone size: NA; D gene: TRBD1; J gene: TRBJ1-1
CDR3 DNA: TGTGCCACCAGCCGCGACAGTAATAATTCACCCCTCCACTTT; CDR3 protein: CATSRDSNNSPLHF; V gene: TRBV15; clone size: NA; D gene: NA; J gene: TRBJ1-6
CDR3 DNA: TGTGCCACCAGCAGAGATCTGGGTGGCAGTGGCTACACCTTC; CDR3 protein: CATSRDLGGSGYTF; V gene: TRBV15; clone size: once; D gene: NA; J gene: TRBJ1-2
CDR3 DNA: TGTGCCAGCAAAGTTATAAATTCACCCCTCCACTTT; CDR3 protein: CASKVINSPLHF; V gene: TRBV6-5; clone size: NA; D gene: NA; J gene: TRBJ1-6
CDR3 DNA: TGTGCCAGCAGCTTGATACCTAATGAAAAACTGTTTTTT; CDR3 protein: CASSLIPNEKLFF; V gene: TRBV5-6; clone size: NA; D gene: NA; J gene: TRBJ1-4
CDR3 DNA: TGTGCCAGCAGCCCGGGGAGGGGTCCAGATACGCAGTATTTT; CDR3 protein: CASSPGRGPDTQYF; V gene: TRBV2; clone size: few; D gene: TRBD2; J gene: TRBJ2-3
CDR3 DNA: TGTGCCAGTAGTACGACGCCCAGGGGCTCCGAGCAGTACTTC; CDR3 protein: CASSTTPRGSEQYF; V gene: TRBV19; clone size: NA; D gene: NA; J gene: TRBJ2-7
CDR3 DNA: TGTGCCAGCACCATGGGGTGTTACTCCTACGAGCAGTACTTC; CDR3 protein: CASTMGCYSYEQYF; V gene: TRBV6-5; clone size: NA; D gene: NA; J gene: TRBJ2-7
CDR3 DNA: TGCGCCAGCAGCCCCCGGGCAGGGGGGGCCGGGGAGCTGTTTTTT; CDR3 protein: CASSPRAGGAGELFF; V gene: TRBV5-1; clone size: NA; D gene: NA; J gene: TRBJ2-2
CDR3 DNA: TGTGCCAGCAGTGCCCGGGGGGGCTGGGGCTACACCTTC; CDR3 protein: CASSARGGWGYTF; V gene: TRBV6-1; clone size: NA; D gene: NA; J gene: TRBJ1-2
CDR3 DNA: TGTGCCAGCAGCCCCGGGGGGTACCAAGAGACCCAGTACTTC; CDR3 protein: CASSPGGYQETQYF; V gene: TRBV7-9; clone size: NA; D gene: TRBD2; J gene: TRBJ2-5
CDR3 DNA: TGTGCCAGCTCACTCTGGGCAGGGGTCCACGAGCAGTACTTC; CDR3 protein: CASSLWAGVHEQYF; V gene: TRBV18; clone size: few; D gene: NA; J gene: TRBJ2-7
CDR3 DNA: TGTGCCAGCTCACCTTCAGAACCTCAGCCCCAGCATTTT; CDR3 protein: CASSPSEPQPQHF; V gene: TRBV18; clone size: NA; D gene: NA; J gene: TRBJ1-5
CDR3 DNA: TGTGCCAGCAGCTTAGAAGTGGAGCGGGAGGGCCGTAAGGAGACCCAGTACTTC; CDR3 protein: CASSLEVEREGRKETQYF; V gene: TRBV7-2; clone size: once; D gene: TRBD2; J gene: TRBJ2-5
CDR3 DNA: TGTGCCAGCAGCTTACAGAATAGGGGGCCTGAGGATGGCTACACCTTC; CDR3 protein: CASSLQNRGPEDGYTF; V gene: TRBV7-9; clone size: NA; D gene: TRBD1; J gene: TRBJ1-2
CDR3 DNA: TGTGCCAGCTCAAGACGGACAGGAGAGAACACTGAAGCTTTCTTT; CDR3 protein: CASSRRTGENTEAFF; V gene: TRBV18; clone size: NA; D gene: TRBD1; J gene: TRBJ1-1
CDR3 DNA: TGCAGCGGTGGACAGTACACTGAAGCTTTCTTT; CDR3 protein: CSGGQYTEAFF; V gene: TRBV29-1; clone size: NA; D gene: NA; J gene: TRBJ1-1
CDR3 DNA: TGTGCCATCAGGGACGGGGATTTCTCTGAAGCTTTCTTT; CDR3 protein: CAIRDGDFSEAFF; V gene: TRBV10-3; clone size: NA; D gene: NA; J gene: TRBJ1-1
CDR3 DNA: TGTGCCAGCAGCTTAACTAGCGGGGTCTCAGATACGCAGTATTTT; CDR3 protein: CASSLTSGVSDTQYF; V gene: TRBV5-6; clone size: NA; D gene: TRBD2; J gene: TRBJ2-3
CDR3 DNA: TGTGCCAGCAGCTTGATTACGGGGGACTACGAGCAGTACTTC; CDR3 protein: CASSLITGDYEQYF; V gene: TRBV5-5; clone size: few; D gene: NA; J gene: TRBJ2-7
CDR3 DNA: TGTGCCAGTAGTCCGCAGACCGATACGCAGTATTTT; CDR3 protein: CASSPQTDTQYF; V gene: TRBV19; clone size: NA; D gene: NA; J gene: TRBJ2-3
CDR3 DNA: TGTGCCAGCAGTCCGACCCTAGCGGGAGAGCGGAGCTTC; CDR3 protein: CASSPTLAGERSF; V gene: TRBV2; clone size: NA; D gene: TRBD2; J gene: TRBJ2-7
CDR3 DNA: TGCGCCAGCAGCCCGGAGACAGGGAGGGTCACTGAAGCTTTCTTT; CDR3 protein: CASSPETGRVTEAFF; V gene: TRBV5-1; clone size: few; D gene: TRBD1; J gene: TRBJ1-1
CDR3 DNA: TGCGCCAGCAGCCCAACAGCGAGCTCCTATAATTCACCCCTCCACTTT; CDR3 protein: CASSPTASSYNSPLHF; V gene: TRBV10-2; clone size: few; D gene: NA; J gene: TRBJ1-6
CDR3 DNA: TGTGCCATCAGTGAAGGGACTAGCGGGAGGGCTTACGAGCAGTACTTC; CDR3 protein: CAISEGTSGRAYEQYF; V gene: TRBV10-3; clone size: NA; D gene: TRBD2; J gene: TRBJ2-7
CDR3 DNA: TGTGCCAGCAGCAAAGAACAGGGGAACACCGGGGAGCTGTTTTTT; CDR3 protein: CASSKEQGNTGELFF; V gene: TRBV7-2; clone size: NA; D gene: NA; J gene: TRBJ2-2
CDR3 DNA: TGTGCCAGTAGTACAAGGACGGGCAACACTGAAGCTTTCTTT; CDR3 protein: CASSTRTGNTEAFF; V gene: TRBV19; clone size: NA; D gene: NA; J gene: TRBJ1-1
CDR3 DNA: TGTGCCAGCAGCCCCCCCTCCCGGGGCGGCCACGAGCAGTACTTC; CDR3 protein: CASSPPSRGGHEQYF; V gene: TRBV9; clone size: NA; D gene: NA; J gene: TRBJ2-7
CDR3 DNA: TGCGCCAGCAGCTTGGTGCAGACAGACACCGGGGAGCTGTTTTTT; CDR3 protein: CASSLVQTDTGELFF; V gene: TRBV5-1; clone size: NA; D gene: NA; J gene: TRBJ2-2
CDR3 DNA: TGTGCCAGCAGCAAAGACCCACTGGGGACTGAAGCTTTCTTT; CDR3 protein: CASSKDPLGTEAFF; V gene: TRBV9; clone size: NA; D gene: NA; J gene: TRBJ1-1
CDR3 DNA: TGTGCCTGGTGGGCAGCCGTAAACACTGAAGCTTTCTTT; CDR3 protein: CAWWAAVNTEAFF; V gene: TRBV30; clone size: NA; D gene: NA; J gene: TRBJ1-1
CDR3 DNA: TGCGCCAGCAGCCTGCGGGGGAGGACCTTCTCCTACGAGCAGTACTTC; CDR3 protein: CASSLRGRTFSYEQYF; V gene: TRBV5-1; clone size: NA; D gene: TRBD2; J gene: TRBJ2-7
CDR3 DNA: TGTGCCAGCAAAAGACAGCATCCTGACGGCTACACCTTC; CDR3 protein: CASKRQHPDGYTF; V gene: TRBV21-1; clone size: NA; D gene: NA; J gene: TRBJ1-2
CDR3 DNA: TGTGCCAGTAGTGCGAGAGGACTAGCGGGCTTCACACAAGAGACCCAGTACTTC; CDR3 protein: CASSARGLAGFTQETQYF; V gene: TRBV19; clone size: once; D gene: TRBD2; J gene: TRBJ2-5
CDR3 DNA: TGTGCCAGCAGTTTTTATGGAGGCGGGAGAGGACTAGCGGGGAAATCTTCCACCGGGGAGCTGTTTTTT; CDR3 protein: CASSFYGGGRGLAGKSSTGELFF; V gene: TRBV27; clone size: NA; D gene: TRBD2; J gene: TRBJ2-2
CDR3 DNA: TGTGCCTGGAGTGACAGGGGCCTTAGGACCCAGCATTTT; CDR3 protein: CAWSDRGLRTQHF; V gene: TRBV30; clone size: NA; D gene: TRBD1; J gene: TRBJ1-5
CDR3 DNA: TGTGCCAGCAGCTCCGGGAGGGCCCCTGAGCAGTTCTTC; CDR3 protein: CASSSGRAPEQFF; V gene: TRBV5-6; clone size: NA; D gene: TRBD2; J gene: TRBJ2-1
CDR3 DNA: TGTGCCAGCAGTTCGACTAGTCTTAGGTACCAAGAGACCCAGTACTTC; CDR3 protein: CASSSTSLRYQETQYF; V gene: TRBV6-6; clone size: NA; D gene: NA; J gene: TRBJ2-5
CDR3 DNA: TGTGCCAGCAGCGTAGGGAGTGCGGGGCCTCAAGAGACCCAGTACTTC; CDR3 protein: CASSVGSAGPQETQYF; V gene: TRBV9; clone size: NA; D gene: NA; J gene: TRBJ2-5
CDR3 DNA: TGCGCCAGCAGCCAAGGGACAGGGACGAACACTGAAGCTTTCTTT; CDR3 protein: CASSQGTGTNTEAFF; V gene: TRBV5-1; clone size: once; D gene: TRBD1; J gene: TRBJ1-1